This entry is about one TCR beta chain. The record originates from a study of OX40 agonist ivuxolimab in advanced cancers. Across the study: The dose-escalation group included hepatocellular carcinoma, melanoma, renal cell carcinoma and head and neck cancer.

The assay was immunoSEQ multiplex PCR, and TCRdb's table has in-frame clones only and misses some. The profile shows 74,000 or so clones, about 93% of them singletons. Deletions cut 4 bases from V and 2 bases from J, with 11 bases between. CDR1 is MNHEY and CDR2 is SVGAGI in the germline V gene. This CDR3 is 14 amino acids long. On cycle 4 day 1 and cycle 7 day 1, as well as at baseline, blood was sampled. This specimen consisted of CD4+ or CD8+ T cells sorted from blood, obtained in a trial of the OX40 agonist ivuxolimab. This sequence joins TRBV6-5 and TRBJ2-5; no clear D gene. The receptor's source is an adult with an advanced solid tumor such as melanoma, head and neck, liver or kidney cancer. In DNA form, the CDR3 reads TGTGCCAGCAGTTTGCTAGAGTATCAAGAGACCCAGTACTTC. Protein sequence: CASSLLEYQETQYF.